This T cell receptor (beta chain) was captured in a study of radiotherapy plus CTLA-4 blockade in lung cancer. The study, taken as a whole, reports: Following radiotherapy plus ipilimumab, tumor-derived TCR clones expanded in the blood. Early shifts in blood T cell clones, with interferon-beta, reportedly predicted response best.

The length of the CDR3 is 15 residues. V shed 10 bases and J shed 3 bases, with 18 bases lying between them. Germline V gene sequence: CDR1 SNHLY, CDR2 FYNNEI. Profiled with immunoSEQ multiplex PCR; TCRdb holds only in-frame clones, not every one. The table lists about 53,000 clones, approximately 84% of them singletons, with 4% to 5% in the top ten. As concerns this clone: Its target is not known.

This sequence originates from a human donor with non-small cell lung cancer whose response to radiotherapy plus ipilimumab could not be evaluated. The V and J genes are TRBV2 and TRBJ2-2; D is possibly TRBD1 (7 bases). This material consisted of peripheral blood, taken from a patient treated with radiotherapy plus ipilimumab. As DNA, the CDR3 is TGTGCCACCCAGGGGGGCAGGGCCTACACCGGGGAGCTGTTTTTT. It yields the protein CATQGGRAYTGELFF.